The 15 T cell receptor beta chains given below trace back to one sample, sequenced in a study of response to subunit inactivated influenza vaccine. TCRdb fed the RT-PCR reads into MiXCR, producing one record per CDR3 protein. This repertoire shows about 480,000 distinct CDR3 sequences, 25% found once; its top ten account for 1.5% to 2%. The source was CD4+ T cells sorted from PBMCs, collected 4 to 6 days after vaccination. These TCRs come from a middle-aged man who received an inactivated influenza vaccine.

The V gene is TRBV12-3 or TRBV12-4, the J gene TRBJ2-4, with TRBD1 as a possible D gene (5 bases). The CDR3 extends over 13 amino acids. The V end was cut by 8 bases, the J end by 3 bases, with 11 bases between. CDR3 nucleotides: TGTGCCAGCCAGGCAGGGCGCAAAAACATTCAGTACTTC. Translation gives CASQAGRKNIQYF.

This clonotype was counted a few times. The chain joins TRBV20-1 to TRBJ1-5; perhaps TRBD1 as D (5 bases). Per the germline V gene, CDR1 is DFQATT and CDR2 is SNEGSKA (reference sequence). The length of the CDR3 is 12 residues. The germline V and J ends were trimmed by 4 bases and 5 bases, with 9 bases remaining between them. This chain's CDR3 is CSANQGDQPQHF. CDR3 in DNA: TGCAGTGCTAATCAGGGTGATCAGCCCCAGCATTTT.

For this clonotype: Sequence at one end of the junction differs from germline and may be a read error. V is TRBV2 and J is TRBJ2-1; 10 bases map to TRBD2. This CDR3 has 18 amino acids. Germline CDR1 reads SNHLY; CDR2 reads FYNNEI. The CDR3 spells CTSSLAAQLAGKNNEQFF. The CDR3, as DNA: TGTACCAGCAGTTTAGCAGCACAACTAGCGGGGAAAAACAATGAGCAGTTCTTC.

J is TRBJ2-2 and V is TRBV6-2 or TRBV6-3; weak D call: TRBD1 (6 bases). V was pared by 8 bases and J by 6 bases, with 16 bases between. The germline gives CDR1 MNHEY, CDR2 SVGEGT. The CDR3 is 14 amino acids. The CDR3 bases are TGTGCCAGCGGGGAACAGGGTATCGCCGGGGAGCTGTTTTTT. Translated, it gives CASGEQGIAGELFF.

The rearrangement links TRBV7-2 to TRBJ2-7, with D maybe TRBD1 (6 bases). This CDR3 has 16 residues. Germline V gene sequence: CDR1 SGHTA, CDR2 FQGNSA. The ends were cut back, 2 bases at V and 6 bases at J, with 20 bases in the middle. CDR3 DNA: TGTGCCAGCAGCTTAAACGGGCCCGGACAGAACGGCGAGCAGTACTTC. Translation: CASSLNGPGQNGEQYF.

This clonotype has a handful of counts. In DNA form, the CDR3 reads TGCGCCAGCAGCTTGCGGGCGAACAGCGGGGCGCTTACAGATACGCAGTATTTT. Protein sequence: CASSLRANSGALTDTQYF. The V and J genes are TRBV4-3 and TRBJ2-3; TRBD2 aligns across 7 bases. V lost 5 bases, J lost 3 bases, and 17 bases stayed unmatched. The CDR3 loop spans 18 amino acids. Germline-derived CDR1 and CDR2 are LGHNA and YSLEER.

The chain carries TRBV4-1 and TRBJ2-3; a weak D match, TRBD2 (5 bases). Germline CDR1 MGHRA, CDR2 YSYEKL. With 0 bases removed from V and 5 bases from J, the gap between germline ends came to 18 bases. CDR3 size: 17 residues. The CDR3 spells CASSQELTSGVIDTQYF. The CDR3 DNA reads TGCGCCAGCAGCCAAGAACTTACTAGTGGAGTGATAGATACGCAGTATTTT.

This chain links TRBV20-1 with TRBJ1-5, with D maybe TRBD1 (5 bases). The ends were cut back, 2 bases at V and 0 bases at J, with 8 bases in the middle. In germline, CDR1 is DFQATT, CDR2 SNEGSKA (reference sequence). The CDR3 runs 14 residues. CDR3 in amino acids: CSARKGLSNQPQHF. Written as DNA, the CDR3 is TGCAGTGCTAGAAAGGGGCTTAGCAATCAGCCCCAGCATTTT.

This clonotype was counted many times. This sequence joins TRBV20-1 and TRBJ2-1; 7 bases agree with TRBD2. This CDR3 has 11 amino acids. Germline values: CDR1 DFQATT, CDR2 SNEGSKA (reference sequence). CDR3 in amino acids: CSGYSGNEQFF. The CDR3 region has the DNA TGCAGCGGGTATAGCGGGAATGAGCAGTTCTTC.

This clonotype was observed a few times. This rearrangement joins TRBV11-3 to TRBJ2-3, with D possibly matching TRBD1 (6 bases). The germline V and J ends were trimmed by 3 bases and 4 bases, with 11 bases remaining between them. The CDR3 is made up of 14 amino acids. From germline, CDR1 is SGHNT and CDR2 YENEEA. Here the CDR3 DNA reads TGTGCCAGCAGCTTCGGACAGAACGCAGATACGCAGTATTTT. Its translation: CASSFGQNADTQYF.

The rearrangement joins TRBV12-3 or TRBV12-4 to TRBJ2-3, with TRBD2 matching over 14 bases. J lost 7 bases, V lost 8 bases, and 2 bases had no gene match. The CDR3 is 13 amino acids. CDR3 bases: TGTGCCAGCGGGACTAGCGGGGGTAATACGCAGTATTTT. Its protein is CASGTSGGNTQYF.

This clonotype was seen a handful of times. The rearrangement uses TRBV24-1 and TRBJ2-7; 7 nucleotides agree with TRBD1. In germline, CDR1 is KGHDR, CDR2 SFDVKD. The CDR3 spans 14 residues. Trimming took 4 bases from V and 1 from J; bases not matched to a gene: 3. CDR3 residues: CATSDQGESYEQYF. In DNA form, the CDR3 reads TGTGCCACCAGTGACCAGGGGGAATCCTACGAGCAGTACTTC.

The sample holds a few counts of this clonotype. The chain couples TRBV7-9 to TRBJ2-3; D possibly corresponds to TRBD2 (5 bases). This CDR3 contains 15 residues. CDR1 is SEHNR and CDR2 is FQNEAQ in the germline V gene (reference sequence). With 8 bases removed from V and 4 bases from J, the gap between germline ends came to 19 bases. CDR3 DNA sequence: TGTGCCAGCTATTTACACCGAACGGGGTCAGATACGCAGTATTTT. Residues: CASYLHRTGSDTQYF.

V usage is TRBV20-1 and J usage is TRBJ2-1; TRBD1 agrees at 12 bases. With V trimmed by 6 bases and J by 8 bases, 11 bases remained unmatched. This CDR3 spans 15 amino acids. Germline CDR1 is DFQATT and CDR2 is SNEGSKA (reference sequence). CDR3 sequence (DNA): TGCAGTGCGAGGGGGACAGGGGGCTTGTATCATGAGCAGTTCTTC. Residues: CSARGTGGLYHEQFF.

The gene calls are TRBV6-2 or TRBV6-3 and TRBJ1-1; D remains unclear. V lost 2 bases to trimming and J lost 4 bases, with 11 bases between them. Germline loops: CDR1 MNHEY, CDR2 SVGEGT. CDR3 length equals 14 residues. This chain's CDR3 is CASSYAFLGTEAFF. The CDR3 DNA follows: TGTGCCAGCAGTTACGCTTTTCTTGGCACTGAAGCTTTCTTT.